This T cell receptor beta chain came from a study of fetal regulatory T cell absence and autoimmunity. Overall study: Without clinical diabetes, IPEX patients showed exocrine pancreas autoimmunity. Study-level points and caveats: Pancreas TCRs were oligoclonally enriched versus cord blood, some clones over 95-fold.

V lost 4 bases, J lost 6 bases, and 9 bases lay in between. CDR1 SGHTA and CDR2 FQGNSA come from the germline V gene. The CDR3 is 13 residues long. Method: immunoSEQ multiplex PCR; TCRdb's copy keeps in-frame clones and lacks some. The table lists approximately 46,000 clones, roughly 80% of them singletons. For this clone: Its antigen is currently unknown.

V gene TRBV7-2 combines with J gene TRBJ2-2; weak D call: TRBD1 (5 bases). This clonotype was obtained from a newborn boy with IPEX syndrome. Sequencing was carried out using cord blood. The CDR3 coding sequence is TGTGCCAGCAGCTCCCGACAGTCCGGGGAGCTGTTTTTT. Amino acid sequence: CASSSRQSGELFF. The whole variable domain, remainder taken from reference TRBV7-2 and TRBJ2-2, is GAGVSQSPSNKVTEKGKDVELRCDPISGHTALYWYRQSLGQGLEFLIYFQGNSAPDKSGLPSDRFSAERTGGSVSTLTIQRTQQEDSAVYLCASSSRQSGELFFGEGSRLTVL.